The rows below give T cell receptor beta chains drawn from one sample of a study of STAT5B mutations in CD4+ large granular lymphocyte leukemia. Sequenced by immunoSEQ multiplex PCR; TCRdb stores in-frame clones only, minus some. Of almost 30,000 clones in the sample, more than 65% are singletons; the top ten hold 5.5% to 7.5%. The sequencing sample was made of CD4+ T cells from blood buffy coats. These receptors originate from a human donor in good health. Each CDR3 is given with its conserved first and last residue. Only part of the rows carry a size: once, few, many, or a class if the clone is expanded.

clone_size j_call v_call cdr3_aa
- TRBJ1-1 TRBV28 CASSFPPNTEAFF
- TRBJ2-1 TRBV7-2 CASSILAAEQFF
few TRBJ2-1 TRBV5-1 CASSSRLAGGPSSYNEQFF
once TRBJ1-3 TRBV19 CASDEARGFAGNTIYF
- TRBJ2-5 TRBV19 CASTLSGTSYGTQYF
- TRBJ1-5 TRBV5-1 CASSVGHGNQPQHF
- TRBJ1-1 TRBV6-4 CAPELLGTDIMNTEAFF
few TRBJ2-5 TRBV7-8 CASSLLAGIKETQYF
- TRBJ1-2 TRBV23-1 CASSQLSYTYGYTF
- TRBJ2-3 TRBV9 CASSLTSGGFDTQYF
- TRBJ1-3 TRBV10-3 CASATGLSGNTIYF
- TRBJ1-6 TRBV6-6 CASSLRETYNSPLHF
once TRBJ1-1 TRBV18 CASSLTQANTEAFF
once TRBJ1-3 TRBV19 CASNGGNTIYF
- TRBJ2-7 TRBV5-1 CASSLDRVISYEQYF
- TRBJ2-2 TRBV21-1 CASTNREGRGRTGELFF
- TRBJ1-2 TRBV5-1 CASSWTERGGYTF
- TRBJ1-6 TRBV14 CASSQGRENSPLHF
- TRBJ2-5 TRBV27 CASSLLDRGGQETQYF
- TRBJ1-1 TRBV19 CASSILTGGRTTEAFF
few TRBJ1-5 TRBV2 CASRAGDTGSNQPQHF
- TRBJ2-1 TRBV5-1 CASSLVLAGGRRNEQFF
- TRBJ2-3 TRBV5-1 CASRTTGEGDTQYF
- TRBJ2-3 TRBV5-1 CASSEDSGDLTQYF
- TRBJ2-7 TRBV15 CATSERTGHRYEQYF
- TRBJ1-6 TRBV5-1 CASSNPAGNSPLHF
- TRBJ1-6 TRBV7-2 CASSTGQGQNSPLHF
- TRBJ1-5 TRBV15 CATSRPGQGANQPQHF
- TRBJ2-5 TRBV7-8 CASSLGPNSGETQYF
- TRBJ2-2 TRBV9 CASSADPILKTGELFF
- TRBJ1-5 TRBV6-5 CASSVRGSSNQPQHF
- TRBJ2-7 TRBV5-4 CASSWGDEQYF
few TRBJ1-5 TRBV6-1 CASMLADSNQPQHF
- TRBJ2-7 TRBV2 CASKRTGDSYEQYF
- TRBJ2-5 TRBV19 CASSTGLAGTQETQYF
- TRBJ1-1 TRBV6-6 CASSYSGRANTEAFF
- TRBJ2-1 TRBV27 CASSLGLAGGRVKPYNEQFF
few TRBJ1-1 TRBV9 CASSVGAGGGGEAFF
- TRBJ2-1 TRBV11-2 CASSSGLSSYNEQFF
- TRBJ1-5 TRBV6-1 CASSELSNQPQHF